This TCR beta chain was sequenced during a study of blood T cell repertoires in COVID-19. Turning to the study itself: The cDNA or gDNA used as material had been derived from T cells, B-cell-depleted T cells, or PBMCs.

Assay used: immunoSEQ multiplex PCR; TCRdb lists only in-frame clones, some missing. The table shows approximately 260,000 clones, with approximately 88% occurring only once. CDR3 length equals 16 residues. V lost 6 bases, J lost 2 bases, and 3 bases stayed unmatched. Germline V CDR1 and CDR2: MNHEY, SMNVEV (reference sequence). The genes are TRBV27 and TRBJ1-6, with 11 bases lining up with TRBD1. The sequence came from a man in his fifties with acute or convalescent COVID-19. Material for sequencing was peripheral blood. CDR3 loop: CASRPGQGAYNSPLHF. CDR3 bases: TGTGCCAGCAGGCCGGGACAGGGGGCCTATAATTCACCCCTCCACTTT.